What follows are 23 T cell receptor beta chains derived from one specimen sequenced in a study of T cell repertoires in cytomegalovirus infection. TCRdb recomputed calls from the reads with MiXCR, one row per CDR3 protein. The sample yields fewer than 200,000 distinct CDR3 sequences, around 20% seen once. The sequencing input was PBMCs. The receptors here all came from a human donor in good health (CMV status not recorded). Some clones in this sample may be carry-over from other donors' samples.

The chain combines TRBV6-1 with TRBJ1-1; D call uncertain. Germline CDR1 and CDR2: MNHNS and SASEGT. V shed 5 bases and J shed 3 bases, with 10 bases lying between them. CDR3 length equals 13 residues. In nucleotides, the CDR3 is TGTGCCAGCAGTAGTACAGCCTACACTGAAGCTTTCTTT. This translates into CASSSTAYTEAFF.

Comment on this clonotype: A read error may account for a junction end that differs from germline. The rearrangement joins TRBV28 to TRBJ1-1; D not certain. The CDR3 extends over 12 amino acids. Germline CDR1 and CDR2: MDHEN and SYDVKM. CDR3 sequence reads: CASGFQNTEAFF. The CDR3 nucleotides are TGTGCCAGCGGTTTCCAGAACACTGAAGCTTTCTTT.

This clonotype was seen repeatedly, ten times or more. This chain uses TRBV7-2 with TRBJ1-5, with D perhaps matching TRBD1 (5 bases). The CDR3 contains 16 residues. Germline V lookup: CDR1 SGHTA, CDR2 FQGNSA. V was trimmed by 1 base and J by 4 bases, leaving 14 bases between them. CDR3 DNA sequence: TGTGCCAGCAGCTTAGGGCAGGGAGACTGGAATCAGCCCCAGCATTTT. Translation gives CASSLGQGDWNQPQHF.

This clonotype turned up a few times. The chain employs TRBV7-6 and TRBJ1-5; weak D call: TRBD1 (5 bases). The CDR3 extends over 13 amino acids. In germline, CDR1 is SGHVS, CDR2 FNYEAQ. V was clipped by 5 bases and J by 3 bases, with 8 bases between them. The CDR3 DNA is TGTGCCAGCAGCAGGGGCGCCAATCAGCCCCAGCATTTT. It codes for CASSRGANQPQHF.

The chain couples TRBV5-1 to TRBJ2-6, with D perhaps being TRBD1 or TRBD2 (6 bases each). The germline gives CDR1 SGHRS, CDR2 YFSETQ. Between the trimmed V and J ends, which lost 0 bases and 4 bases, there was a span of 11 bases. This CDR3 has 16 residues. CDR3 region: CASSLERGAGANVLTF. The CDR3 coding sequence is TGCGCCAGCAGCTTGGAAAGGGGGGCCGGGGCCAACGTCCTGACTTTC. The entire variable domain, with the rest obtained from reference TRBV5-1 and TRBJ2-6, is as follows: KAGVTQTPRYLIKTRGQQVTLSCSPISGHRSVSWYQQTPGQGLQFLFEYFSETQRNKGNFPGRFSGRQFSNSRSEMNVSTLELGDSALYLCASSLERGAGANVLTFGAGSRLTVL.

This clonotype occurred a few times. The CDR3, as DNA: TGTGCCATCAGCGGTCCAGGGCCGCAGGTAGCGGGCCAAGAGACCCAGTACTTC. Translated, it gives CAISGPGPQVAGQETQYF. The chain is built from TRBV10-3 and TRBJ2-5, with 7 positions matching TRBD2. J was trimmed by 1 base and V by 6 bases; bases with no gene match: 17. Per the germline V gene, CDR1 is ENHRY and CDR2 is SYGVKD. This CDR3 spans 18 amino acids.

This clonotype was recorded many times. The chain employs TRBV6-2 or TRBV6-3 and TRBJ1-5; the D is unclear. This CDR3 comprises 16 residues. Germline V gene data show CDR1 as MNHEY and CDR2 as SVGEGT. V lost 6 bases to trimming and J lost 0 bases, with 15 bases between them. The CDR3 here is CASRPSVLNSNQPQHF. CDR3 bases: TGTGCCAGCAGGCCCTCGGTTCTTAATAGCAATCAGCCCCAGCATTTT.

The chain carries TRBV5-6 and TRBJ2-1, with 8 bases fitting TRBD2. The CDR3 is 16 amino acids. Germline CDR1 and CDR2: SGHDT and YYEEEE. V lost 3 bases, J lost 2 bases, and 7 bases stayed unmatched. CDR3 residues: CASSWHEAGAYNEQFF. The CDR3 region has the DNA TGTGCCAGCAGCTGGCACGAAGCGGGAGCCTACAATGAGCAGTTCTTC. Variable domain in full (rest from reference TRBV5-6 and TRBJ2-1): DAGVTQSPTHLIKTRGQQVTLRCSPKSGHDTVSWYQQALGQGPQFIFQYYEEEERQRGNFPDRFSGHQFPNYSSELNVNALLLGDSALYLCASSWHEAGAYNEQFFGPGTRLTVL.

A word on this clonotype: This sequence may be a read error, since a much larger clone differs from it by one base. The chain uses TRBV7-2 and TRBJ2-2, with D perhaps given as TRBD1 or TRBD2 (5 bases each). Germline V gene lookup returns CDR1 SGHTA and CDR2 FQGNSA. This CDR3 region has 14 residues. CDR3 protein: CASSLWGSTWELFF. CDR3 sequence (DNA): TGTGCCAGCAGCTTATGGGGGTCCACCTGGGAGCTGTTTTTT.

This clonotype has ten or more counts. The rearrangement uses TRBV7-2 and TRBJ2-5; 7 bases line up with TRBD2. CDR3 size: 17 residues. Germline trimming cut 1 base from V and 1 base from J; bases unmatched to any gene: 9. Germline V CDR1 and CDR2: SGHTA, FQGNSA. CDR3 nucleotides: TGTGCCAGCAGCTTAGATGGTCCTAGCGGTATCCAAGAGACCCAGTACTTC. Its protein product is CASSLDGPSGIQETQYF.

On this clonotype itself: A clone one base away is much larger, so this may be a read error. The chain has TRBV7-3 and TRBJ2-2; 10 bases line up with TRBD2. The CDR3 sequence is 15 residues long. The junction had 0 bases not matched to a gene; V was cut back by 4 bases and J by 1 base. The germline V gene encodes CDR1 SGHTA and CDR2 FQGTGA. The CDR3 region is CASSWTSGNTGELFF. The CDR3, as DNA: TGTGCCAGCAGCTGGACTAGCGGGAACACCGGGGAGCTGTTTTTT.

Note on this clonotype: Being one base from a much bigger clone, this may be a read error. This chain joins TRBV28 and TRBJ2-5; D unresolved. The CDR3 extends over 12 amino acids. V dropped 5 bases and J dropped 4 bases, with 8 bases sitting between them. CDR1 is MDHEN, CDR2 SYDVKM, per germline. CDR3 residues: CASSAVIETQYF. In nucleotides, the CDR3 is TGTGCCAGCAGTGCCGTGATAGAGACCCAGTACTTC.

This chain uses TRBV19 with TRBJ2-5; D is ambiguous. The germline V gene has CDR1 LNHDA and CDR2 SQIVND (reference sequence). The CDR3 covers 13 residues. V was shortened by 6 bases and J by 4 bases, with 12 bases between the two germline ends. The CDR3 spells CASSPSTGETQYF. CDR3 DNA: TGTGCCAGTAGCCCTTCGACGGGAGAGACCCAGTACTTC.

The chain carries TRBV5-1 and TRBJ1-1; D may be TRBD1 (5 bases). The CDR3 spans 15 residues. Germline loops: CDR1 SGHRS, CDR2 YFSETQ. V lost 3 bases and J lost 1, with 13 bases in between. CDR3 coding DNA: TGCGCCAGCAGCTCGGACGGACAAGGGAACACTGAAGCTTTCTTT. Translating it yields CASSSDGQGNTEAFF.

The chain links TRBV2 to TRBJ1-2; TRBD1 matches 9 bases. The CDR3 extends over 16 amino acids. After removal of 3 bases from V and 4 bases from J, the junction contained 9 bases not matched to a gene. Per the germline V gene, CDR1 is SNHLY and CDR2 is FYNNEI. This CDR3 reads CASSDRDRAFGYGYTF. As DNA, the CDR3 is TGTGCCAGCAGTGATAGGGACAGGGCTTTTGGCTATGGCTACACCTTC.

With regard to this clonotype: A much larger clone is a single base away; this may be a read error. The chain has TRBV7-3 and TRBJ1-1; TRBD1 matches 7 bases. Germline CDR1 SGHTA, CDR2 FQGTGA. This CDR3 contains 13 residues. The V and J ends lost 2 bases and 5 bases, in that order; junction bases with no gene match: 2. CDR3 nucleotides: TGTGCCAGCAGCTTAGACAGGGAGACTGAAGCTTTCTTT. It is translated as CASSLDRETEAFF. The whole variable domain, filled in from reference TRBV7-3 and TRBJ1-1, reads GAGVSQTPSNKVTEKGKYVELRCDPISGHTALYWYRQSLGQGPEFLIYFQGTGAADDSGLPNDRFFAVRPEGSVSTLKIQRTERGDSAVYLCASSLDRETEAFFGQGTRLTVV.

V is TRBV7-3 and J is TRBJ1-3; D may be TRBD1 (6 bases). CDR1 and CDR2 (germline): SGHTA, FQGTGA. The CDR3 is 16 residues long. V was shortened by 3 bases and J by 6 bases, with 18 bases between the two germline ends. For the CDR3, the DNA is TGTGCCAGCAGCTTGGGGCTGCAGGGGAGCAAAAACACCATATATTTT. Amino acid sequence: CASSLGLQGSKNTIYF. Complete variable domain (other parts from reference TRBV7-3 and TRBJ1-3): GAGVSQTPSNKVTEKGKYVELRCDPISGHTALYWYRQSLGQGPEFLIYFQGTGAADDSGLPNDRFFAVRPEGSVSTLKIQRTERGDSAVYLCASSLGLQGSKNTIYFGEGSWLTVV.

V and J are TRBV5-1 and TRBJ1-2, with D maybe TRBD1 (5 bases). This CDR3 contains 15 residues. Germline V lookup: CDR1 SGHRS, CDR2 YFSETQ. Trimming stripped 3 bases from V and 4 bases from J, with 16 bases between. The CDR3 region is CASSSRVDSGYGYTF. CDR3 nucleotides: TGCGCCAGCAGCTCCAGGGTTGACTCGGGCTATGGCTACACCTTC.

This chain joins TRBV6-2 or TRBV6-3 and TRBJ2-1; the match to TRBD2 covers 7 bases. The germline gives CDR1 MNHEY, CDR2 SVGEGT. This CDR3 contains 15 residues. V lost 4 bases to trimming and J lost 3 bases; unmatched junction nucleotides: 6. CDR3 bases: TGTGCCAGCAGTTCCCTAGCGGCGAACTACAATGAGCAGTTCTTC. It is translated as CASSSLAANYNEQFF.

This chain links TRBV5-1 with TRBJ2-3; the D gene is possibly TRBD2 (6 bases). The CDR3 runs to 16 residues. V lost 1 base and J 0 bases, leaving 12 bases between the germline ends. CDR1 and CDR2 from the germline V gene are SGHRS and YFSETQ. CDR3 sequence: CASSLRGTDSTDTQYF. CDR3 in DNA: TGCGCCAGCAGCTTGCGGGGGACGGATAGCACAGATACGCAGTATTTT.

The CDR3, as DNA: TGTGCCAGCAGCAGAGGGAGGGAAGAGACCCAGTACTTC. Amino acids: CASSRGREETQYF. The V and J genes are TRBV7-2 and TRBJ2-5; 7 bases agree with TRBD2. The CDR3 loop spans 13 amino acids. Germline CDR1 SGHTA, CDR2 FQGNSA. J lost 3 bases, V lost 5 bases, and 3 bases had no gene match.

This chain joins TRBV6-6 and TRBJ2-7; 14 positions match TRBD2. J lost 1 base, V lost 6 bases, and 8 bases had no gene match. Germline CDR1 reads MNHNY; CDR2 reads SVGAGI (reference sequence). The CDR3 runs 17 residues. The CDR3 region has the DNA TGTGCCAGCAGCCTGACTAGCGGGAGGGCCGATTCCTACGAGCAGTACTTC. It codes for CASSLTSGRADSYEQYF.

This clonotype was found many times. CDR3 protein: CASSLVLAGGPDYEQYF. DNA of the CDR3: TGTGCCAGCAGCTTAGTGCTAGCGGGAGGTCCCGACTACGAGCAGTACTTC. The chain employs TRBV7-8 and TRBJ2-7; TRBD2 agrees at 11 bases. Germline loops: CDR1 SGHVS, CDR2 FQNEAQ. Trimming took 1 base from V and 3 from J; bases not matched to a gene: 8. This CDR3 has 17 residues.